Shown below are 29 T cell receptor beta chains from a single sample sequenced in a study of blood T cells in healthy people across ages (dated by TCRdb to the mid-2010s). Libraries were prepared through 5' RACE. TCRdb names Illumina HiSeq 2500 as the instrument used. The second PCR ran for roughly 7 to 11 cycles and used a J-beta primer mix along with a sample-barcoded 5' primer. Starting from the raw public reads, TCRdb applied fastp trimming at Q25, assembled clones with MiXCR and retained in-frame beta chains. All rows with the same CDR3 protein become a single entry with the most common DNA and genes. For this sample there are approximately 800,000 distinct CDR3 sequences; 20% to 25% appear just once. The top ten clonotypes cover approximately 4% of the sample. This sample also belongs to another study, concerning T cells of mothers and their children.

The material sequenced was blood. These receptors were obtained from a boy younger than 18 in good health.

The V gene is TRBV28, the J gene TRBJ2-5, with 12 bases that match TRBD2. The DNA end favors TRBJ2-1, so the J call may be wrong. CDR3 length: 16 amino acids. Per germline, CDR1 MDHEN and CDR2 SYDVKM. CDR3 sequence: CASTVSTSGRRNEQFF. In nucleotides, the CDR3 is TGTGCCAGCACGGTTTCGACTAGCGGGAGAAGGAATGAGCAGTTCTTC.

Here the CDR3 reads CASSFNRGWETQYF. The CDR3 nucleotides are TGTGCCAGCAGTTTTAACAGGGGGTGGGAGACCCAGTACTTC. The V call is TRBV12-3 or TRBV12-4, the J call TRBJ2-5; 8 positions agree with TRBD1. Trimming took 3 bases from V and 5 from J; bases not matched to a gene: 5. The CDR3 runs 14 residues.

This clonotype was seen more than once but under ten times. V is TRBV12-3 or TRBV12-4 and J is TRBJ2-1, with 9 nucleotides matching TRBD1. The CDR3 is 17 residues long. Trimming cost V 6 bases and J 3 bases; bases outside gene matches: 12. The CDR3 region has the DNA TGTGCCAGCAGCCGAACAGCACAGGGGGCGGTCTACAATGAGCAGTTCTTC. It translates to CASSRTAQGAVYNEQFF.

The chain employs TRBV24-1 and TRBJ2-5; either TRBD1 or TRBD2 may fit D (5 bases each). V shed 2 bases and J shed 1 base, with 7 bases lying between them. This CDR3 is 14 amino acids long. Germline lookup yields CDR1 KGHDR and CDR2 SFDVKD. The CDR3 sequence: CATSDWGSQETQYF. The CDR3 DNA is TGTGCCACCAGTGATTGGGGGTCCCAAGAGACCCAGTACTTC.

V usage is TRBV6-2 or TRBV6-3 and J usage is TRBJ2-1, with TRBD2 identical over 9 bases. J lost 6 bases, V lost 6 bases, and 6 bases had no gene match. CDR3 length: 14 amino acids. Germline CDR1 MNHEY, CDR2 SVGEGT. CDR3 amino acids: CASSPAGGPNEQFF. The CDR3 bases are TGTGCCAGCAGCCCCGCGGGAGGGCCCAATGAGCAGTTCTTC.

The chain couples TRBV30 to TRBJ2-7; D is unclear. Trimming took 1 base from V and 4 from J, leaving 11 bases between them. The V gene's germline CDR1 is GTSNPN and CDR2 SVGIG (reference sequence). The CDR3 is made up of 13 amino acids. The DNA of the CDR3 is TGTGCCTGGAGTGACAGCTTCTCTTACGAGCAGTACTTC. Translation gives CAWSDSFSYEQYF.

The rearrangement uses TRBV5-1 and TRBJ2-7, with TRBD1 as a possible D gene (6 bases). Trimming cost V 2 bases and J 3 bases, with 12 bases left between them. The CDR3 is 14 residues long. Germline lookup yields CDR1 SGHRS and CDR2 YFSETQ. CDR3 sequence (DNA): TGCGCCAGCAGCTTAAGGGGGAGTCACTACGAGCAGTACTTC. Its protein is CASSLRGSHYEQYF.

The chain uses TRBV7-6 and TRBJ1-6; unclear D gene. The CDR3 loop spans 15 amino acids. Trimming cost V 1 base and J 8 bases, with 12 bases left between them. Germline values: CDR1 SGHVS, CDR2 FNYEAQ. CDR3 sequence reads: CASSLGGSGDSPLHF. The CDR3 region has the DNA TGTGCCAGCAGCTTAGGCGGATCTGGGGATTCACCCCTCCACTTT.

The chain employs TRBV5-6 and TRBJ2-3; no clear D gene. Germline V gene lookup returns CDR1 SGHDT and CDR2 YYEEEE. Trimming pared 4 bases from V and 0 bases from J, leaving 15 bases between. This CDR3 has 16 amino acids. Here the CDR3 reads CASSMVSLLSTDTQYF. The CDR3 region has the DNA TGTGCCAGCAGCATGGTGTCACTTCTGAGCACAGATACGCAGTATTTT.

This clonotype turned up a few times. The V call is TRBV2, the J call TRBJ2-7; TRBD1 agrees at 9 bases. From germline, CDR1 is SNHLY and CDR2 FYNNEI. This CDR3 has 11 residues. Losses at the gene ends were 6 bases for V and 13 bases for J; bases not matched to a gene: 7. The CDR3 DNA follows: TGTGCCAGCAGGGGACAGGGATGGAAATACTTC. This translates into CASRGQGWKYF.

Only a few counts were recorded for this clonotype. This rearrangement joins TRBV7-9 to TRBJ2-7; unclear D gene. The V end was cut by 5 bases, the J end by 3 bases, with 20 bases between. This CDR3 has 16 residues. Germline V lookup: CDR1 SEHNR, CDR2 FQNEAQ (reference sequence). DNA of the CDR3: TGTGCCAGCAGCGTGCTTGAAGGTCCAGAAGTCTACGAGCAGTACTTC. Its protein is CASSVLEGPEVYEQYF. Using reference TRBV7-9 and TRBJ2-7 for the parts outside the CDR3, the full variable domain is DTGVSQNPRHKITKRGQNVTFRCDPISEHNRLYWYRQTLGQGPEFLTYFQNEAQLEKSRLLSDRFSAERPKGSFSTLEIQRTEQGDSAMYLCASSVLEGPEVYEQYFGPGTRLTVT.

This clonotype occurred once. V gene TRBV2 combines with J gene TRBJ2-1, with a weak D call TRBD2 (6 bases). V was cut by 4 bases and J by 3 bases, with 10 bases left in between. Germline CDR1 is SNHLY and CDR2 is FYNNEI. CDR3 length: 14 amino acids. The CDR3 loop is CASSGDSFYNEQFF. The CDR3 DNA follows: TGTGCCAGCAGTGGGGACTCTTTCTACAATGAGCAGTTCTTC.

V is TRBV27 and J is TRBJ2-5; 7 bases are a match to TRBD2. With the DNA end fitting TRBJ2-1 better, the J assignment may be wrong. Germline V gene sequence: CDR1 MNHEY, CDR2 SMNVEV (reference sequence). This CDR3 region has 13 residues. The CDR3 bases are TGTGCCAGCAGTTCGACCCCGGGACTAGAGCAGTTCTTC. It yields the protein CASSSTPGLEQFF.

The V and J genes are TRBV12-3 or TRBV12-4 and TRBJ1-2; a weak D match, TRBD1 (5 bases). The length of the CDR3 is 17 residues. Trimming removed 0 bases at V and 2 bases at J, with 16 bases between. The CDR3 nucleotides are TGTGCCAGCAGTTTAGCGGTACGTTGGCAGGGAAACTATGGCTACACCTTC. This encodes CASSLAVRWQGNYGYTF.

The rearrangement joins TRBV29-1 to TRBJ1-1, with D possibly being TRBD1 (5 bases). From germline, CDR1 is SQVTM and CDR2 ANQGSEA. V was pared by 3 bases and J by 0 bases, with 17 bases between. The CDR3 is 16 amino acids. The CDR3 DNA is TGCAGCGTTGACAATCTGCCGGGGGGAATGAACACTGAAGCTTTCTTT. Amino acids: CSVDNLPGGMNTEAFF.

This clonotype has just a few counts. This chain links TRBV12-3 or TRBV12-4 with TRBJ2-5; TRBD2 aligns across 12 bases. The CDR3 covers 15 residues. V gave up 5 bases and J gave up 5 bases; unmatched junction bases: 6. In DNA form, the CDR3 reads TGTGCCAGCAGTACACTAGCGGGGGGTCGGGAGACCCAGTACTTC. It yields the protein CASSTLAGGRETQYF.

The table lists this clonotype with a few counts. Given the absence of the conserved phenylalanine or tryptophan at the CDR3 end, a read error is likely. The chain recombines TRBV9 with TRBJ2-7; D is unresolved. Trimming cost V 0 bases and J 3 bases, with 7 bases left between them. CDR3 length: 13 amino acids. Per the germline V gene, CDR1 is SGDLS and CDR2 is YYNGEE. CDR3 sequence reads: CASSVVPGYEQYL. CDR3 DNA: TGTGCCAGCAGCGTAGTACCAGGCTACGAGCAGTACCTC.

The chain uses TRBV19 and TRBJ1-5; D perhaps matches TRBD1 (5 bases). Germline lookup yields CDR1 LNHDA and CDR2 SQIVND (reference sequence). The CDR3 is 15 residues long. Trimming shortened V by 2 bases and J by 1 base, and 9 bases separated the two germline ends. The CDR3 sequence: CASSIRYRSNQPQHF. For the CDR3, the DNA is TGTGCCAGTAGTATAAGGTACAGGAGCAATCAGCCCCAGCATTTT. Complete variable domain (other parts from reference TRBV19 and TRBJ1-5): DGGITQSPKYLFRKEGQNVTLSCEQNLNHDAMYWYRQDPGQGLRLIYYSQIVNDFQKGDIAEGYSVSREKKESFPLTVTSAQKNPTAFYLCASSIRYRSNQPQHFGDGTRLSIL.

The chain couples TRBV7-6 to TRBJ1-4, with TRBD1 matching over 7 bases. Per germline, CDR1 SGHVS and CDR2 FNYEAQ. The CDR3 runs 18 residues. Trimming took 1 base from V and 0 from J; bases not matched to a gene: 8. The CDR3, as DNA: TGTGCCAGCAGCTTAGTGCAGGGGGAATACGCAACTAATGAAAAACTGTTTTTT. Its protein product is CASSLVQGEYATNEKLFF.

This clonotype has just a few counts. The CDR3 region has the DNA TGCAGCGTGGAATCAATAACCCAGTACTTC. It specifies CSVESITQYF. V and J are TRBV29-1 and TRBJ2-5; D is unresolved. This CDR3 spans 10 amino acids. V was pared by 6 bases and J by 8 bases, with 10 bases between. From germline, CDR1 is SQVTM and CDR2 ANQGSEA.

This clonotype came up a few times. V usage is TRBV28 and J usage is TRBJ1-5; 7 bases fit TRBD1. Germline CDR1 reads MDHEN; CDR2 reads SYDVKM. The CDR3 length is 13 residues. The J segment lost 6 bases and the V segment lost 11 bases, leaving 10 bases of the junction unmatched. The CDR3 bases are TGTGCCTGCGTCCGGCAGGGGGTTCAGCCCCAGCATTTT. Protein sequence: CACVRQGVQPQHF.

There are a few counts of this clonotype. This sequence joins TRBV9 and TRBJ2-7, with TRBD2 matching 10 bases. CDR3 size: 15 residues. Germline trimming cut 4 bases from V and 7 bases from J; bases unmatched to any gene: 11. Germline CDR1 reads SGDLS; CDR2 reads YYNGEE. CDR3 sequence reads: CASSPQAGGPQEQYF. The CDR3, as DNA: TGTGCCAGCAGCCCCCAAGCGGGAGGGCCTCAGGAGCAGTACTTC.

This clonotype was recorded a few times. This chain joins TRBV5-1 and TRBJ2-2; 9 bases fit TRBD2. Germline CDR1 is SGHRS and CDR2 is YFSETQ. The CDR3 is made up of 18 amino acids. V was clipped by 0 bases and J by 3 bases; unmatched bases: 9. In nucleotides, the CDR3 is TGCGCCAGCAGCTTGGAAGGTAGCGGGGGAAAATACACCGGGGAGCTGTTTTTT. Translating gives CASSLEGSGGKYTGELFF.

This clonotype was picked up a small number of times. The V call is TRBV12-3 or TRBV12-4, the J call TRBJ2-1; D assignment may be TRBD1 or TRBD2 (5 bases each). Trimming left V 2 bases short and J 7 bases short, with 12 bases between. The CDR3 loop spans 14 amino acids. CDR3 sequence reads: CASSLLGTGNEQFF. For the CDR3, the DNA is TGTGCCAGCAGTTTATTAGGGACGGGGAATGAGCAGTTCTTC.

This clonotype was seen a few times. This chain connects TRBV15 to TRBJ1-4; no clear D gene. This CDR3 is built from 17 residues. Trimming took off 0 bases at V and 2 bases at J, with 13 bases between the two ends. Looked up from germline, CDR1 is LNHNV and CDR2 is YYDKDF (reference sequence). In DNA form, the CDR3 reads TGTGCCACCAGCAGAGATGAAACGAGCGCGACTAATGAAAAACTGTTTTTT. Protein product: CATSRDETSATNEKLFF.

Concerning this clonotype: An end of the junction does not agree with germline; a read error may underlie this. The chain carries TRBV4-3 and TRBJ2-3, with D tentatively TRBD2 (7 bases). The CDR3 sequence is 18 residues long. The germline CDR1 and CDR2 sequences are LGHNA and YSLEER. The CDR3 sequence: CACSQDFLGGGLRNTQYF. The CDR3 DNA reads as TGCGCCTGCAGCCAAGATTTCTTAGGGGGAGGGCTTAGAAATACGCAGTATTTT.

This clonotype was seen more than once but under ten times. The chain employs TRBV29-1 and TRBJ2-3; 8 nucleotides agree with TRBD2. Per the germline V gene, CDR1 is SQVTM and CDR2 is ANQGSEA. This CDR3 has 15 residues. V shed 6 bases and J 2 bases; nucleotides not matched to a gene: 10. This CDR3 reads CSVPSGGENTDTQYF. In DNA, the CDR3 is TGCAGCGTCCCGTCCGGGGGGGAAAACACAGATACGCAGTATTTT.

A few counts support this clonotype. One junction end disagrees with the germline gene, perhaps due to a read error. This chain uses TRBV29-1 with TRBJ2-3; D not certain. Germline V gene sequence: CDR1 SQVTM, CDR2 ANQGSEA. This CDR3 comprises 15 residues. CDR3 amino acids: CGVAGSSGGADTQYF. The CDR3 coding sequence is TGCGGCGTTGCTGGGTCCTCCGGTGGGGCAGATACGCAGTATTTT.

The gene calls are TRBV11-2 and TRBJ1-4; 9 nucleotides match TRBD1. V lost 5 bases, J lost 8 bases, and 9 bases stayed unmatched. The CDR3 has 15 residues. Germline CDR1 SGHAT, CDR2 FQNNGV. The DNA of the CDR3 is TGTGCCAGCAGCCTCTCCGGGACAGGGTCCGAAAAACTGTTTTTT. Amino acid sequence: CASSLSGTGSEKLFF.